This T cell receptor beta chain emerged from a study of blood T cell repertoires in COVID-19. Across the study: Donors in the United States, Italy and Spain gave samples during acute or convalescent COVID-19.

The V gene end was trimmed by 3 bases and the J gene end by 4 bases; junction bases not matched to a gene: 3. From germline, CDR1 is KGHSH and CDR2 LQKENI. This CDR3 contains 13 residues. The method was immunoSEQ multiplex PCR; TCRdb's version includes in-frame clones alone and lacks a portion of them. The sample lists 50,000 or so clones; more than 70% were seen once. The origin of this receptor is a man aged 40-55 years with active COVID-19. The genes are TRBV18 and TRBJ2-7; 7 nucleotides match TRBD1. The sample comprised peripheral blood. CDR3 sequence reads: CASSPPTGYEQYF. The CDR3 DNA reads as TGTGCCAGCTCACCCCCGACAGGGTACGAGCAGTACTTC. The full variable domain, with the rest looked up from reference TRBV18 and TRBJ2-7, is NAGVMQNPRHLVRRRGQEARLRCSPMKGHSHVYWYRQLPEEGLKFMVYLQKENIIDESGMPKERFSAEFPKEGPSILRIQQVVRGDSAAYFCASSPPTGYEQYFGPGTRLTVT.